A selection of T cell receptor beta chains follows, all from one sample in a study of technical replicates of blood from a handful of donors. Assay used: immunoSEQ multiplex PCR; TCRdb lists only in-frame clones, some missing. The table includes 66,000 or so clones, around 97% detected once. Sequencing was carried out using T cells isolated from PBMCs. Source of these receptors: a human donor in good health. Each CDR3 is given with its conserved first and last residue. The D gene is left open where the match is weak. Some rows have no size entry. The others give once, few or many, or a class for an expanded clone.

d_gene	v_gene	j_gene	abundance	CDR3aa	CDR3nt
TRBD1	TRBV5-1	TRBJ1-1	.	CASSPGQPVPEAFF	TGCGCCAGCAGCCCGGGACAGCCGGTTCCCGAAGCTTTCTTT
TRBD2	TRBV28	TRBJ2-7	once	CASSFVDLAGGTPYEQYF	TGTGCCAGCAGTTTCGTCGACCTAGCGGGAGGGACCCCCTACGAGCAGTACTTC
TRBD1	TRBV5-1	TRBJ2-1	.	CASSLQTGGNEQFF	TGCGCCAGCAGCCTACAAACAGGGGGCAATGAGCAGTTCTTC
.	TRBV5-1	TRBJ1-1	.	CASSFTGIMNTEAFF	TGCGCCAGCAGCTTTACAGGGATCATGAACACTGAAGCTTTCTTT
TRBD2	TRBV4-1	TRBJ2-5	.	CASSPRYLKLAGAKETQYF	TGCGCCAGCAGCCCACGGTATTTGAAACTAGCGGGCGCTAAAGAGACCCAGTACTTC
.	TRBV6-6	TRBJ1-1	.	CASSYSMGPGGTEAFF	TGTGCCAGCAGTTACTCGATGGGCCCGGGAGGCACTGAAGCTTTCTTT
.	TRBV10-3	TRBJ1-1	few	CAIRSVRGNTEAFF	TGTGCCATCAGAAGCGTTCGGGGGAACACTGAAGCTTTCTTT
.	TRBV19	TRBJ2-7	.	CASTLRVGGYEQYF	TGTGCCAGTACCCTGCGTGTGGGAGGCTACGAGCAGTACTTC
.	TRBV7-9	TRBJ2-1	.	CASSLRGDNEQFF	TGTGCCAGCAGCCTCAGGGGGGACAATGAGCAGTTCTTC
.	TRBV7-2	TRBJ1-1	.	CASSLGLGGPEAFF	TGTGCCAGCAGCTTAGGGCTAGGGGGACCTGAAGCTTTCTTT
.	TRBV7-2	TRBJ1-5	.	CASSFLHQPQHF	TGTGCCAGCAGCTTCCTTCATCAGCCCCAGCATTTT
.	TRBV29-1	TRBJ2-1	once	CSCRDSYNNEQFF	TGCAGCTGCCGGGACTCTTATAACAATGAGCAGTTCTTC
.	TRBV4-2	TRBJ2-7	.	CASSQEWRGLGKYEQYF	TGTGCCAGCAGCCAAGAATGGCGGGGCTTAGGGAAGTACGAGCAGTACTTC
.	TRBV5-1	TRBJ2-5	.	CASSLGGRQETQYF	TGCGCCAGCAGCTTGGGCGGGCGCCAAGAGACCCAGTACTTC
TRBD2	TRBV5-1	TRBJ2-5	.	CASSPGTSKETQYF	TGCGCCAGCAGCCCCGGGACTAGCAAGGAGACCCAGTACTTC
TRBD2	TRBV5-1	TRBJ2-7	.	CASSREAGEQYF	TGCGCCAGCTCCCGGGAGGCGGGCGAGCAGTACTTC
TRBD1	TRBV5-8	TRBJ2-3	.	CASSSGTDTGAMGTDTQYF	TGTGCCAGCAGCTCCGGGACAGATACAGGGGCAATGGGCACAGATACGCAGTATTTT
.	TRBV11-2	TRBJ1-3	.	CASSLSEGGNTIYF	TGTGCCAGCAGCTTGTCTGAGGGTGGAAACACCATATATTTT
TRBD1	TRBV18	TRBJ1-2	.	CASSSQGQGYTF	TGTGCCAGCTCAAGCCAGGGACAGGGCTACACCTTC
.	TRBV5-6	TRBJ1-2	.	CASSFGGAQYGYTF	TGTGCCAGCAGCTTCGGGGGGGCCCAATATGGCTACACCTTC
.	TRBV11-2	TRBJ2-1	.	CASSPRLAAEQFF	TGTGCCAGCAGCCCGCGTTTAGCGGCTGAGCAGTTCTTC
TRBD1	TRBV7-2	TRBJ2-1	.	CASSLAGTDNEQFF	TGTGCCAGCAGCTTAGCAGGGACAGACAATGAGCAGTTCTTC
TRBD2	TRBV25-1	TRBJ2-3	.	CASGLTSGKGGTDTQYF	TGTGCCAGCGGCCTCACTAGCGGGAAGGGTGGCACAGATACGCAGTATTTT
.	TRBV15	TRBJ1-2	.	CATSRADYGYTF	TGTGCCACCAGCAGGGCGGACTATGGCTACACCTTC
TRBD2	TRBV6-5	TRBJ2-7	.	CASSGFTSGFYEQYF	TGTGCCAGCAGCGGGTTTACTAGCGGATTCTACGAGCAGTACTTC
TRBD2	TRBV6-4	TRBJ2-5	.	CASRVLAPGGMKETQYF	TGTGCCAGCAGGGTACTAGCGCCCGGGGGAATGAAAGAGACCCAGTACTTC
.	TRBV19	TRBJ2-3	.	CASSGQGADTQYF	TGTGCCAGTAGTGGGCAGGGCGCAGATACGCAGTATTTT